This T cell receptor beta chain was identified in a study of cytotoxic CD8 clonotypes in ibrutinib-treated CLL. The assay was immunoSEQ multiplex PCR, and TCRdb's table has in-frame clones only and misses some. The repertoire holds hundreds of thousands of clones, with 70% to 75% as singletons. V dropped 6 bases and J dropped 0 bases, with 18 bases sitting between them. The germline V gene encodes CDR1 LGHNT and CDR2 FRNRAP. This CDR3 has 18 residues. V usage is TRBV12-5 and J usage is TRBJ2-6; tentatively, D is TRBD1 or TRBD2 (5 bases each). The sequence came from a human donor with chronic lymphocytic leukemia. The sample consisted of PBMCs, taken after 12 months of ibrutinib treatment. The CDR3: CASGLTGTSRSGANVLTF. The CDR3 region has the DNA TGTGCTAGTGGCCTAACCGGGACCTCGCGCTCTGGGGCCAACGTCCTGACTTTC.